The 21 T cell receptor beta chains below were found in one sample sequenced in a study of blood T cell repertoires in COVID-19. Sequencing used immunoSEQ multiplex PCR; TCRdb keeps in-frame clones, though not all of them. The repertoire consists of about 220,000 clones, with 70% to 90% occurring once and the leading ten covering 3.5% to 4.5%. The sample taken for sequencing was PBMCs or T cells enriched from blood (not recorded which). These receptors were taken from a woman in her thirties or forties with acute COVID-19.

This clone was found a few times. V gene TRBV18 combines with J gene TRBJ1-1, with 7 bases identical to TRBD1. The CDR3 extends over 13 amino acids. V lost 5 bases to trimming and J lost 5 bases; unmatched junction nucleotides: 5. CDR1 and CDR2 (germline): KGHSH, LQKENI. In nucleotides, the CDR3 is TGTGCCAGCTCAGAAACAGGGGAAACTGAAGCTTTCTTT. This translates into CASSETGETEAFF.

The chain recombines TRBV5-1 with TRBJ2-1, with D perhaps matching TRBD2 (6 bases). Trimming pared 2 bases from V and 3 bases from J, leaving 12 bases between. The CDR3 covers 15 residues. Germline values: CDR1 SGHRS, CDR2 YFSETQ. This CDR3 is CASSLGLGGYNEQFF. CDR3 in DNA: TGCGCCAGCAGCTTAGGGCTCGGGGGCTACAATGAGCAGTTCTTC.

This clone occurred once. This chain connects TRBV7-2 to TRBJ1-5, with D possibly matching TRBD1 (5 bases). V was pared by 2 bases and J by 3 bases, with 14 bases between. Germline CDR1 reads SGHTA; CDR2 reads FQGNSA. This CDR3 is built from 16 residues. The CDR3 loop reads CASSLRPGGYNQPQHF. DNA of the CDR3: TGTGCCAGCAGCTTACGTCCGGGGGGGTACAATCAGCCCCAGCATTTT.

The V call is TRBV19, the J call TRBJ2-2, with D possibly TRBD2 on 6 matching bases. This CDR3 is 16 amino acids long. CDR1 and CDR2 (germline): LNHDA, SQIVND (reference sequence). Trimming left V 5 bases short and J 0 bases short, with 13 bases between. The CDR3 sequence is CASSLSGVANTGELFF. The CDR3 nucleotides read TGTGCCAGTAGTCTCTCGGGAGTGGCGAACACCGGGGAGCTGTTTTTT.

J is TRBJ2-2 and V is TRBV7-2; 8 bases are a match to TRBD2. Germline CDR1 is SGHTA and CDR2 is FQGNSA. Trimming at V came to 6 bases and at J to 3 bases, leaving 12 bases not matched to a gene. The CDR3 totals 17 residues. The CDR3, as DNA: TGTGCCAGCAGTCAAAGACCGGGACTAGACCACACCGGGGAGCTGTTTTTT. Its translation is CASSQRPGLDHTGELFF.

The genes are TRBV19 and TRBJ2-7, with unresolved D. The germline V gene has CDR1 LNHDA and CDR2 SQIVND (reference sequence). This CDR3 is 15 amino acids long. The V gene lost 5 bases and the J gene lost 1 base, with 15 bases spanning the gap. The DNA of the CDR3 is TGTGCCAGTAGTCCCCTCCGTGACAAGTCCTACGAGCAGTACTTC. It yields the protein CASSPLRDKSYEQYF.

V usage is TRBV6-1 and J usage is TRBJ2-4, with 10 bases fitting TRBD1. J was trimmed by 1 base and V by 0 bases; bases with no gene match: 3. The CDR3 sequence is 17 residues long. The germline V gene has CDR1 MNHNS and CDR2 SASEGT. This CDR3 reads CASSEADRGLAKNIQYF. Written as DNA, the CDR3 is TGTGCCAGCAGTGAAGCCGACAGGGGGCTTGCCAAAAACATTCAGTACTTC.

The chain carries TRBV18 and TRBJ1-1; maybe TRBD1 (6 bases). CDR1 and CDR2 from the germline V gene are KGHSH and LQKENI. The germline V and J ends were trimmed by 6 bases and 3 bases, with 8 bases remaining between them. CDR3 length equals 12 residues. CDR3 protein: CASSHRDTEAFF. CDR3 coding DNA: TGTGCCAGCTCTCACAGGGACACTGAAGCTTTCTTT.

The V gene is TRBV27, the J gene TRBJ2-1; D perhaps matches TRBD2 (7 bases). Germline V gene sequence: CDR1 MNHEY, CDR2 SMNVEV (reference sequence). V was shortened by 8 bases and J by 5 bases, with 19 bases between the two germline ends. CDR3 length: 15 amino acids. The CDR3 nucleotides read TGTGCCAGCGGACTCCAAGGGGGGGGCCACAATGAGCAGTTCTTC. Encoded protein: CASGLQGGGHNEQFF.

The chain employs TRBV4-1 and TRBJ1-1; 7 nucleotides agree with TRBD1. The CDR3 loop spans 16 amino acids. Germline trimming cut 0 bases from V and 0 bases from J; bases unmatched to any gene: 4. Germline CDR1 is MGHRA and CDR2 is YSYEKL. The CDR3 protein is CASSQEGGSMNTEAFF. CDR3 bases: TGCGCCAGCAGCCAAGAAGGGGGCTCCATGAACACTGAAGCTTTCTTT.

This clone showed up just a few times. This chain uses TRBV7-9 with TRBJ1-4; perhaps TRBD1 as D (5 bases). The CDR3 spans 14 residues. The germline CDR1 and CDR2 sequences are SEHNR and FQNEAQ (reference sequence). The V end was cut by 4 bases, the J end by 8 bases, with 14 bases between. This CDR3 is CASSSGALREKLFF. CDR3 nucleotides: TGTGCCAGCAGCTCTGGGGCCTTACGGGAAAAACTGTTTTTT.

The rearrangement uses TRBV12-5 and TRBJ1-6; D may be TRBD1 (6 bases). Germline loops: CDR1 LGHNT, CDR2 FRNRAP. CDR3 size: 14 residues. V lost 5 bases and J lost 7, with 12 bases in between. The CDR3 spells CASGIQGGNSPLHF. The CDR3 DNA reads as TGTGCTAGTGGTATACAGGGTGGAAATTCACCCCTCCACTTT.

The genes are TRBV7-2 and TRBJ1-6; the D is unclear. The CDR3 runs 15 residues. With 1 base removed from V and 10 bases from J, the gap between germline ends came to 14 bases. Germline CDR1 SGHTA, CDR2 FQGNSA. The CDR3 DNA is TGTGCCAGCAGCTTAGAGGTGCTAATCGGGTCACCCCTCCACTTT. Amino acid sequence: CASSLEVLIGSPLHF.

CDR3 in amino acids: CASRNRGSEKLFF. In DNA, the CDR3 is TGTGCCAGTAGAAACAGGGGGAGTGAAAAACTGTTTTTT. The rearrangement uses TRBV19 and TRBJ1-4, with TRBD1 matching 8 bases. This CDR3 has 13 residues. The V gene's germline CDR1 is LNHDA and CDR2 SQIVND (reference sequence). V lost 6 bases, J lost 7 bases, and 4 bases stayed unmatched.

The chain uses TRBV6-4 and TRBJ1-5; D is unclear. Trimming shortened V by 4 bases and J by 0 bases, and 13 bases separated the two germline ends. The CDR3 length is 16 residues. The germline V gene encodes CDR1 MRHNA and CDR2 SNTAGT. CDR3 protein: CASSGLNGPSNQPQHF. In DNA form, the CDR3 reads TGTGCCAGCAGTGGACTAAACGGCCCTAGCAATCAGCCCCAGCATTTT.

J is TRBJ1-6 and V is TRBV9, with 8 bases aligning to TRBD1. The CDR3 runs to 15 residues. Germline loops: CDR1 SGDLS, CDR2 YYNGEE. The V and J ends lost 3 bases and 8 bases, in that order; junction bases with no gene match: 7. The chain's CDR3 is CASSGADRVYSPLHF. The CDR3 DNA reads TGTGCCAGCAGCGGAGCGGACAGGGTCTATTCACCCCTCCACTTT.

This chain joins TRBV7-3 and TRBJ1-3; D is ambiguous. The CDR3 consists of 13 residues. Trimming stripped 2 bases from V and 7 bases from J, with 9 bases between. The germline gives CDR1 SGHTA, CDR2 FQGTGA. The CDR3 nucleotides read TGTGCCAGCAGCTTAGATAGATCGAACACCATATATTTT. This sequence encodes CASSLDRSNTIYF. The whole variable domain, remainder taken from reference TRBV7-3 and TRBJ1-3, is GAGVSQTPSNKVTEKGKYVELRCDPISGHTALYWYRQSLGQGPEFLIYFQGTGAADDSGLPNDRFFAVRPEGSVSTLKIQRTERGDSAVYLCASSLDRSNTIYFGEGSWLTVV.

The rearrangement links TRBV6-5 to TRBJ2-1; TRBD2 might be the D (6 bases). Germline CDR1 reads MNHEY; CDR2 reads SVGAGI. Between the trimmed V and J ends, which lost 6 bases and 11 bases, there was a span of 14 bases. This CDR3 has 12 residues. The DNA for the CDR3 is TGTGCCAGCAGCCCAGGAGGGTTGAAGCAGTTCTTC. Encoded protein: CASSPGGLKQFF.

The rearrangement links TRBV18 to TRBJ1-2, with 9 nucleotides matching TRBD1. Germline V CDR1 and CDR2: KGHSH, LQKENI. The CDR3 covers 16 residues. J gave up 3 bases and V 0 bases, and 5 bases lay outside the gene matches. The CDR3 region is CASSPPGQGRDYGYTF. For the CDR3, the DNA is TGTGCCAGCTCACCACCGGGACAGGGTAGAGACTATGGCTACACCTTC. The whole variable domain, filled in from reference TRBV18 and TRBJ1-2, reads NAGVMQNPRHLVRRRGQEARLRCSPMKGHSHVYWYRQLPEEGLKFMVYLQKENIIDESGMPKERFSAEFPKEGPSILRIQQVVRGDSAAYFCASSPPGQGRDYGYTFGSGTRLTVV.

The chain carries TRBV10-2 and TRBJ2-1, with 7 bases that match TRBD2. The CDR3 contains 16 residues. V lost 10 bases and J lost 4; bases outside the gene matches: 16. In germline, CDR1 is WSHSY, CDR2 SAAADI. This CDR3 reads CATSPVSAGKYNEQFF. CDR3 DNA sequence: TGCGCCACCTCGCCAGTCTCAGCGGGGAAATACAATGAGCAGTTCTTC.

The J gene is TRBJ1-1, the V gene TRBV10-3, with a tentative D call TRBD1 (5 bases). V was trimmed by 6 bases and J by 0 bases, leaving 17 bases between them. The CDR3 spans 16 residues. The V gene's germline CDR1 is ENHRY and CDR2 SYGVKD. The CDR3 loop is CAIRGWRGVMNTEAFF. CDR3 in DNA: TGTGCCATCAGGGGGTGGCGGGGGGTAATGAACACTGAAGCTTTCTTT.